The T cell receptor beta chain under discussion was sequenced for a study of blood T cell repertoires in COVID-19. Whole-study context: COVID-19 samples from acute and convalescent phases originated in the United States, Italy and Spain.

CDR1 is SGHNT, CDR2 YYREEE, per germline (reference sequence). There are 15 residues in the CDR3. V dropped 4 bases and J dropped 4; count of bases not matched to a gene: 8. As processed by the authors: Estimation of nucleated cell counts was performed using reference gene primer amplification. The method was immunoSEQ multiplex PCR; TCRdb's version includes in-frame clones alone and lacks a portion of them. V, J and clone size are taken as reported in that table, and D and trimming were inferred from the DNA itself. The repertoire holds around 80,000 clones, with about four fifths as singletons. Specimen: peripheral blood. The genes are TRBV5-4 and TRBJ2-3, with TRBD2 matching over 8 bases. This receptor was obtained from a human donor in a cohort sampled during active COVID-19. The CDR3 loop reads CASSPPGAGADTQYF. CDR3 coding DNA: TGTGCCAGCAGCCCCCCGGGAGCGGGAGCAGATACGCAGTATTTT.